The rows below give T cell receptor beta chains drawn from one sample of a study of CD8 T cells in Susac syndrome. TCRdb used MiXCR to reprocess the immunoSEQ multiplex PCR reads, holding one entry per CDR3 protein. This table has some 180,000 distinct CDR3 sequences, approximately 94% appearing once. Sequencing was performed on CD4+ T cells from PBMCs. The receptors shown here come from a human donor in good health. CDR3s include the opening cysteine and the closing phenylalanine or tryptophan. Each record gives: V gene, clone size, D gene, J gene, CDR3 protein, CDR3 DNA. A D gene is named only where the DNA matches it firmly. Rows may omit the clone size; those that give it use once, few, many or a size class.

TRBV5-4	NA	TRBD1	TRBJ2-1	CAVGRDRGYNEQFF	TGTGCCGTCGGCCGGGACAGGGGCTACAATGAGCAGTTCTTC
TRBV14	NA	NA	TRBJ1-5	CASSQGFYQPQHF	TGTGCCAGCAGCCAGGGTTTTTATCAGCCCCAGCATTTT
TRBV28	NA	NA	TRBJ1-4	CASSFDGTPATNEKLFF	TGTGCCAGCAGTTTCGATGGGACGCCTGCAACTAATGAAAAACTGTTTTTT
TRBV27	NA	NA	TRBJ1-2	CASSLSMRGGYGYTF	TGTGCCAGCAGTTTATCGATGAGGGGTGGGTATGGCTACACCTTC
TRBV20-1	NA	NA	TRBJ2-7	CSASRGPQREQYF	TGCAGTGCTAGTCGAGGACCGCAGCGCGAGCAGTACTTC
TRBV7-9	NA	NA	TRBJ2-6	CASSYRPISGANVLTF	TGTGCCAGCAGTTACCGACCTATCTCTGGGGCCAACGTCCTGACTTTC
TRBV7-2	NA	NA	TRBJ2-7	CASIEGREQYF	TGTGCCAGCATCGAGGGTCGGGAGCAGTACTTC
TRBV7-3	once	TRBD2	TRBJ2-7	CASSRFSGTSESYEQYF	TGTGCCAGCAGCCGATTTTCCGGGACTAGCGAGTCCTACGAGCAGTACTTC
TRBV30	NA	TRBD1	TRBJ2-7	CAWTADRGYEQYF	TGTGCCTGGACCGCGGACAGGGGGTACGAGCAGTACTTC
TRBV25-1	once	NA	TRBJ1-5	CASSLAKDQPQHF	TGTGCCAGCAGTTTGGCGAAGGATCAGCCCCAGCATTTT
TRBV20-1	NA	NA	TRBJ2-5	CSARDPGAGETQYF	TGCAGTGCTAGAGATCCGGGGGCAGGAGAGACCCAGTACTTC
TRBV2	NA	NA	TRBJ2-5	CASNQEQETQYF	TGTGCCAGCAACCAGGAACAAGAGACCCAGTACTTC
TRBV7-2	once	TRBD1	TRBJ2-1	CASSLDTSDKGANEQFF	TGTGCCAGCAGCTTAGACACCAGTGATAAGGGGGCGAATGAGCAGTTCTTC
TRBV18	NA	NA	TRBJ2-7	CASSPDGTYEQYF	TGTGCCAGCTCACCAGACGGAACCTACGAGCAGTACTTC
TRBV7-9	NA	NA	TRBJ2-5	CASRRVLHQETQYF	TGTGCCAGCAGAAGGGTCCTACACCAAGAGACCCAGTACTTC
TRBV11-2	NA	TRBD2	TRBJ2-5	CASSSRGLAAAQETQYF	TGTGCCAGCAGCTCCCGGGGACTAGCGGCAGCCCAAGAGACCCAGTACTTC
TRBV30	NA	NA	TRBJ1-2	CAWSGGLGYTF	TGTGCCTGGAGTGGGGGGCTTGGCTACACCTTC
TRBV28	NA	TRBD1	TRBJ2-1	CASSPYRQGREQFF	TGTGCCAGCAGTCCATACAGACAGGGGCGGGAGCAGTTCTTC
TRBV19	NA	NA	TRBJ1-5	CASSIDGKGKPQHF	TGTGCCAGTAGTATCGATGGGAAGGGGAAGCCCCAGCATTTT
TRBV28	NA	TRBD1	TRBJ1-5	CASKGQGYYQPQHF	TGTGCCAGCAAGGGACAGGGTTATTACCAGCCCCAGCATTTT
TRBV28	NA	NA	TRBJ2-4	CASSEGIKNIQYF	TGTGCCAGCTCAGAGGGGATCAAAAACATTCAGTACTTC
TRBV7-3	NA	TRBD2	TRBJ2-2	CATSSGKGELFF	TGTGCCACCTCTAGCGGGAAAGGGGAGCTGTTTTTT
TRBV7-2	NA	NA	TRBJ2-7	CASSRYSYEQYF	TGTGCCAGCAGCCGCTACTCCTACGAGCAGTACTTC
TRBV28	NA	TRBD2	TRBJ2-2	CASSPGGQNTGELFF	TGTGCCAGCAGTCCGGGAGGGCAGAACACCGGGGAGCTGTTTTTT
TRBV30	NA	NA	TRBJ1-2	CAWMGGRSYGYTF	TGTGCCTGGATGGGGGGGCGATCCTATGGCTACACCTTC
TRBV14	NA	NA	TRBJ2-7	CASSHQRALLEQYF	TGTGCCAGCAGCCATCAGAGGGCCTTACTTGAGCAGTACTTC
TRBV7-2	NA	TRBD2	TRBJ2-7	CASSLALAVNYEQYF	TGTGCCAGCAGCTTAGCCCTAGCGGTCAACTACGAGCAGTACTTC
TRBV2	NA	NA	TRBJ2-5	CASSVVTQETQYF	TGTGCCAGCAGTGTTGTCACCCAAGAGACCCAGTACTTC
TRBV6-6	NA	NA	TRBJ1-1	CASSYSRQDTEAFF	TGTGCCAGCAGTTACTCAAGACAGGACACTGAAGCTTTCTTT
TRBV5-1	NA	TRBD1	TRBJ2-5	CASSKGQRETQYF	TGCGCCAGCAGCAAGGGACAGAGAGAGACCCAGTACTTC
TRBV19	NA	TRBD2	TRBJ2-1	CASSPSAGGSYNEQFF	TGTGCCAGTAGCCCCTCGGCGGGAGGTTCCTACAATGAGCAGTTCTTC
TRBV3-1	NA	TRBD2	TRBJ2-1	CASSNPTGLVANEQFF	TGTGCCAGCAGCAACCCGACGGGACTAGTGGCTAATGAGCAGTTCTTC
TRBV2	NA	TRBD2	TRBJ2-1	CASGTRWGDEQFF	TGTGCCAGCGGGACTAGATGGGGGGATGAGCAGTTCTTC
TRBV7-8	NA	NA	TRBJ1-5	CASSYSWQPQHF	TGTGCCAGCAGCTACAGCTGGCAGCCCCAGCATTTT
TRBV20-1	NA	NA	TRBJ2-3	CSARDHMGEVDTQYF	TGCAGTGCTAGAGATCACATGGGTGAGGTGGATACGCAGTATTTT
TRBV7-2	NA	TRBD1	TRBJ2-7	CASSWTGTGAYEQYF	TGTGCCAGCAGCTGGACCGGGACAGGGGCCTACGAGCAGTACTTC
TRBV5-4	NA	NA	TRBJ2-5	CASSPVGRDQETQYF	TGTGCCAGCAGCCCAGTAGGACGTGACCAAGAGACCCAGTACTTC
TRBV29-1	NA	NA	TRBJ2-7	CSVLGLGAYEQYF	TGCAGCGTTCTTGGACTTGGAGCGTACGAGCAGTACTTC
TRBV5-1	NA	TRBD1	TRBJ2-5	CASSPVGTGQETQYF	TGCGCCAGCAGCCCCGTGGGGACAGGGCAAGAGACCCAGTACTTC
TRBV15	NA	NA	TRBJ2-1	CATSRNEQFF	TGTGCCACCAGCAGAAATGAGCAGTTCTTC
TRBV7-9	NA	NA	TRBJ2-7	CASSLAHGTYEQYF	TGTGCCAGCAGCTTAGCGCACGGAACCTACGAGCAGTACTTC
TRBV9	NA	TRBD2	TRBJ2-1	CASSSAGGPFNEQFF	TGTGCCAGCAGCTCAGCGGGAGGGCCGTTCAATGAGCAGTTCTTC
TRBV7-9	NA	NA	TRBJ1-2	CASSPQTPLGGYTF	TGTGCCAGCAGCCCCCAGACCCCACTGGGAGGCTACACCTTC
TRBV3-1	NA	NA	TRBJ2-1	CASSQDPQPYNEQFF	TGTGCCAGCAGCCAGGATCCCCAGCCCTACAATGAGCAGTTCTTC
TRBV20-1	NA	NA	TRBJ1-2	CSARVVGYTF	TGCAGTGCTAGAGTAGTAGGCTACACCTTC
TRBV29-1	once	NA	TRBJ2-7	CSVEVTVYEQYF	TGCAGCGTTGAGGTAACAGTCTACGAGCAGTACTTC
TRBV3-1	NA	NA	TRBJ2-1	CASSQAAHEQFF	TGTGCCAGCAGCCAAGCAGCCCATGAGCAGTTCTTC
TRBV4-2	NA	TRBD2	TRBJ2-2	CASSFRLAGFNPNTGELFF	TGTGCCAGCAGCTTCAGACTAGCGGGGTTCAACCCGAACACCGGGGAGCTGTTTTTT
TRBV6-6	NA	NA	TRBJ2-1	CASSYDVNEQFF	TGTGCCAGCAGTTACGATGTGAATGAGCAGTTCTTC
TRBV30	NA	NA	TRBJ2-1	CAWSDFGGAQFF	TGTGCCTGGAGTGACTTCGGAGGAGCCCAGTTCTTC
TRBV29-1	NA	NA	TRBJ2-7	CSVERTQGEQYF	TGCAGCGTTGAACGGACCCAGGGTGAGCAGTACTTC
TRBV19	once	TRBD2	TRBJ2-4	CASSIAETSGIRF	TGTGCCAGTAGTATAGCTGAGACTAGCGGGATTCGCTTC
TRBV29-1	NA	NA	TRBJ2-1	CSAGTSWSYNEQFF	TGCAGCGCCGGGACGAGTTGGTCCTACAATGAGCAGTTCTTC
TRBV2	NA	TRBD2	TRBJ2-5	CASTAASGSGTQYF	TGTGCCAGCACGGCGGCTAGCGGGAGCGGGACCCAGTACTTC
TRBV20-1	NA	NA	TRBJ2-3	CSARAGSSPTDTQYF	TGCAGTGCTAGAGCGGGCTCCAGCCCCACAGATACGCAGTATTTT
TRBV4-2	NA	NA	TRBJ2-5	CASSQSGLETQYF	TGTGCCAGCAGCCAATCGGGACTTGAGACCCAGTACTTC
TRBV6-6	NA	TRBD2	TRBJ2-3	CASRQLAGKSTDTQYF	TGTGCCAGCAGGCAATTAGCGGGGAAAAGCACAGATACGCAGTATTTT
TRBV15	NA	NA	TRBJ2-3	CATSRDGSRNTDTQYF	TGTGCCACCAGCAGAGACGGCTCGAGAAACACAGATACGCAGTATTTT
TRBV29-1	NA	TRBD2	TRBJ2-3	CSVEDGGGPRADTQYF	TGCAGCGTTGAAGATGGGGGAGGGCCTCGGGCAGATACGCAGTATTTT